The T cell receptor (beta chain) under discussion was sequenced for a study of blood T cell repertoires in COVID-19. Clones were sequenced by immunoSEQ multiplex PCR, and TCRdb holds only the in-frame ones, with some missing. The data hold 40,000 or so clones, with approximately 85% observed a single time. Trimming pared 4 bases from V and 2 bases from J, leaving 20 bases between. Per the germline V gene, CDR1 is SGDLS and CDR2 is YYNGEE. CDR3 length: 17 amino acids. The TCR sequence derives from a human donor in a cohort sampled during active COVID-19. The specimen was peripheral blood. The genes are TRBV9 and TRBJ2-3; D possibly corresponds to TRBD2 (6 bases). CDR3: CASSPVSSSGYTDTQYF. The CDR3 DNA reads TGTGCCAGCAGCCCTGTCAGCAGTAGCGGATACACAGATACGCAGTATTTT.